The sequence of this T cell receptor beta chain was determined in a study of blood T cell repertoires in COVID-19. The data were produced by immunoSEQ multiplex PCR, yet TCRdb's version contains in-frame clones alone and is incomplete. The data show about 110,000 clones, with 60% to 85% seen just once and 6.2% held by the top ten. The CDR3 extends over 13 amino acids. Looked up from germline, CDR1 is MNHEY and CDR2 is SVGEGT. V lost 0 bases, J lost 5 bases, and 7 bases lay in between. This chain links TRBV6-2 or TRBV6-3 with TRBJ1-2; D is uncertain. The receptor was isolated from an elderly man with COVID-19, enrolled during active disease. Material: peripheral blood. The DNA for the CDR3 is TGTGCCAGCAGTTACTCGGGAGAATATGGCTACACCTTC. Protein sequence: CASSYSGEYGYTF.